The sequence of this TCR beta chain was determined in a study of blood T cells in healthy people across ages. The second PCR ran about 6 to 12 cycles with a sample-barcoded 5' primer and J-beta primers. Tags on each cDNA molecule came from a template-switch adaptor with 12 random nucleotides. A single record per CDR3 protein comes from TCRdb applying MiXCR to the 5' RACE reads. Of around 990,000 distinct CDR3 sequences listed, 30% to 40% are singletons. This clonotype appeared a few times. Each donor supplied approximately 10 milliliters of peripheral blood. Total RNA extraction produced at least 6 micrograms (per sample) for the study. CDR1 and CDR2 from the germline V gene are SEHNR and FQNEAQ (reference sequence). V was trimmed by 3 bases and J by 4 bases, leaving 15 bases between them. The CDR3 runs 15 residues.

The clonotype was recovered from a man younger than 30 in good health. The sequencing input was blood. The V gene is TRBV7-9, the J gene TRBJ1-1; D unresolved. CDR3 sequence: CASSLLRGVSTEAFF. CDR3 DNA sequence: TGTGCCAGCAGCTTGTTACGGGGTGTGAGCACTGAAGCTTTCTTT.